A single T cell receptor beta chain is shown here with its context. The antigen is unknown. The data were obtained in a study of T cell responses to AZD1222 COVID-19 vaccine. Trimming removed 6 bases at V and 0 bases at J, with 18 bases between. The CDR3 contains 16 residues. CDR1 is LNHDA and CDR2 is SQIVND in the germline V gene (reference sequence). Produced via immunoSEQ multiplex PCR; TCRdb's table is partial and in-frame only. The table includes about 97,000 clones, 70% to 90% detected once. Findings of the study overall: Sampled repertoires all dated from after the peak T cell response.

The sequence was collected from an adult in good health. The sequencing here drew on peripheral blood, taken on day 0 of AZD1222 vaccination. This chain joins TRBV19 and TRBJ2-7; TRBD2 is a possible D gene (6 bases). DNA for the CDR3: TGTGCCAGTAGCGATATCGGGACTTCCAGCTCCTACGAGCAGTACTTC. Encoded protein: CASSDIGTSSSYEQYF. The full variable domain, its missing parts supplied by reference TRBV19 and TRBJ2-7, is DGGITQSPKYLFRKEGQNVTLSCEQNLNHDAMYWYRQDPGQGLRLIYYSQIVNDFQKGDIAEGYSVSREKKESFPLTVTSAQKNPTAFYLCASSDIGTSSSYEQYFGPGTRLTVT.